The following is a T cell receptor (beta chain) sequence with its context. Its antigen is unknown. Following extraction, RNA underwent reverse transcription to cDNA, which served as the sequencing template. Data came from immunoSEQ multiplex PCR; TCRdb stores just in-frame clones and leaves some out. The sample has 150,000 to 200,000 clones; just over 65% are singletons. These data come from a study of CD8+ T cells in alopecia areata. Documented treatment: oral pan-JAK inhibitor, 5-10 mg twice daily. Study-wide results and caveats: How baseline CD8+ expansion relates to response remains uncertain (there was one nonresponder).

The sequence was obtained from a human donor with alopecia areata. The specimen was CD4+ T cells sorted from blood, collected at week 4, from a patient treated with tofacitinib.

The CDR3 loop is CASSSRVDNEQFF. DNA for the CDR3: TGTGCCAGCAGTTCTCGAGTAGACAATGAGCAGTTCTTC. The J gene is TRBJ2-7, the V gene TRBV6-5, with D hard to call. Judging by the DNA end, TRBJ2-1 fits better; the J call may be wrong. The CDR3 spans 13 residues. Per the germline V gene, CDR1 is MNHEY and CDR2 is SVGAGI.